The clone carrying this T cell receptor beta chain was counted between two and nine times. Its antigen is not known. This entry is derived from a study of blood T cells in healthy people across ages. Overall study: Using template switching, researchers captured about one barcoded beta molecule for each two T cells.

A second PCR of about 6 to 11 cycles used a sample-barcoded 5' primer and a J-beta primer mix. Carrying 12 random nucleotides, a template-switch adaptor labeled each individual cDNA molecule. TCRdb re-called the 5' RACE reads through MiXCR, storing one row per CDR3 protein. The sample lists 250,000 to 300,000 distinct CDR3 sequences; 27% were seen once. Points from the study as a whole: Among T cells, TCR beta diversity per million cells dropped roughly linearly as age rose. Higher diversity, along with more naive CD4+ cells, distinguished long-lived donors from aged donors.

The sample consisted of blood. The origin of this receptor is a woman aged 65 to 85 in good health.

CDR3 bases: TGCAGTGCTAGAGATCCAGCGGGAGCAGGAGAGACCCAGTACTTC. Translated, it gives CSARDPAGAGETQYF. The genes are TRBV20-1 and TRBJ2-5, with 8 bases matching TRBD2. The CDR3 runs 15 residues. Germline V gene sequence: CDR1 DFQATT, CDR2 SNEGSKA (reference sequence). J lost 4 bases, V lost 0 bases, and 7 bases had no gene match.